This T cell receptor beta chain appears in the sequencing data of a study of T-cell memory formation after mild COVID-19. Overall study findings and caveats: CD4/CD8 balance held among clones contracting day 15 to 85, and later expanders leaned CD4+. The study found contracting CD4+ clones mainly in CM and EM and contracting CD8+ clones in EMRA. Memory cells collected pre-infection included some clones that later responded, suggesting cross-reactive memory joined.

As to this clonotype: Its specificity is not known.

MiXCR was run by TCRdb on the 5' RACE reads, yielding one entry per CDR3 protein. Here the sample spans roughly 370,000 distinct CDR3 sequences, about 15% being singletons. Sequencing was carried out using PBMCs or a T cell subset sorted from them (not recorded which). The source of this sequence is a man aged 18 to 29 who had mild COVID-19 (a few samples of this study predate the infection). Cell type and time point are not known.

Here the CDR3 DNA reads TGCAGTGCTAGAAGGGCCGAGCCTGAAGCTTTCTTT. It specifies CSARRAEPEAFF. This chain connects TRBV20-1 to TRBJ1-1; no firm D call. CDR1 is DFQATT, CDR2 SNEGSKA, per germline (reference sequence). The germline V and J ends were trimmed by 2 bases and 6 bases, with 10 bases remaining between them. The CDR3 spans 12 residues.